What follows describes a single T cell receptor (beta chain). There are 17 residues in the CDR3. Trimming stripped 7 bases from V and 4 bases from J, with 20 bases between. Germline V lookup: CDR1 MNHEY, CDR2 SMNVEV (reference sequence). Replicate PCRs from sorted subsets contained around 200 ng DNA, which is around 30,000 T cell genomes. The assay was immunoSEQ multiplex PCR, and TCRdb's table has in-frame clones only and misses some. Of about 980,000 clones in the sample, 60% to 85% are singletons; the top ten hold about 1.5%. There were no recent acute infections or vaccinations among the donors, who were healthy HIV-negative adults. Naive CD4+ cells were CD45RA-selected; the remaining cells were memory. These data come from a study of shared clonotypes between healthy human individuals. Study-level information: Researchers assigned three CD4 naive, three CD4 memory, two CD8 naive and one CD8 memory plate to each donor.

The sequence was collected from a man younger than 30 in good health. The chain recombines TRBV27 with TRBJ2-6; possibly TRBD1 for D (6 bases). The sequenced sample consisted of memory CD4+ T cells sorted from blood. Subset defined: CD45RA-negative fraction. Here the CDR3 reads CASTMTGYLSGANVLTF. The CDR3 DNA is TGTGCCAGCACCATGACAGGCTACTTGTCGGGGGCCAACGTCCTGACTTTC. The full variable domain, rest sourced from reference TRBV27 and TRBJ2-6, is EAQVTQNPRYLITVTGKKLTVTCSQNMNHEYMSWYRQDPGLGLRQIYYSMNVEVTDKGDVPEGYKVSRKEKRNFPLILESPSPNQTSLYFCASTMTGYLSGANVLTFGAGSRLTVL.